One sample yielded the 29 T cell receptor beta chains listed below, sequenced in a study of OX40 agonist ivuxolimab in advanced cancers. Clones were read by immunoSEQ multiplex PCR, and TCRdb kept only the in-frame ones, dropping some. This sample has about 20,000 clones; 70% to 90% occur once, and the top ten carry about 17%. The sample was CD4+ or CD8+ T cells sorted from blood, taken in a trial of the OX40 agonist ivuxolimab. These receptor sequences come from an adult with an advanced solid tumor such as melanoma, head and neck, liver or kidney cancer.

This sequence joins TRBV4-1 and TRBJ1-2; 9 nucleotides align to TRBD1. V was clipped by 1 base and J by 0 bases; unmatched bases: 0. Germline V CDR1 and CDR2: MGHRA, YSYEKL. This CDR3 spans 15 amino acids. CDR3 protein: CASSQGTGANYGYTF. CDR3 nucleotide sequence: TGCGCCAGCAGCCAAGGGACAGGGGCTAACTATGGCTACACCTTC.

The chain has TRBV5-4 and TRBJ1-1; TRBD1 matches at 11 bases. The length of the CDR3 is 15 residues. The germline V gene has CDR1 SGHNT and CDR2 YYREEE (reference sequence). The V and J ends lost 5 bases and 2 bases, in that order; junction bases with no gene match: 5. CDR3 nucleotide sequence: TGTGCCAGCAGGGACAGGGGGCGTGTAAACACTGAAGCTTTCTTT. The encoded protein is CASRDRGRVNTEAFF. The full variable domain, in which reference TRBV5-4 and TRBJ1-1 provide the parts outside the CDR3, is ETGVTQSPTHLIKTRGQQVTLRCSSQSGHNTVSWYQQALGQGPQFIFQYYREEENGRGNFPPRFSGLQFPNYSSELNVNALELDDSALYLCASRDRGRVNTEAFFGQGTRLTVV.

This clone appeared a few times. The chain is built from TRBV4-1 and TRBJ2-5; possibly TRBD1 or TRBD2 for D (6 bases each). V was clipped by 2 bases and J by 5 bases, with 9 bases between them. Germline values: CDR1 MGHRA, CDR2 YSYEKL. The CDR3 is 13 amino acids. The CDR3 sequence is CASSQWRGETQYF. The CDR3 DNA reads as TGCGCCAGCAGCCAATGGAGGGGGGAGACCCAGTACTTC.

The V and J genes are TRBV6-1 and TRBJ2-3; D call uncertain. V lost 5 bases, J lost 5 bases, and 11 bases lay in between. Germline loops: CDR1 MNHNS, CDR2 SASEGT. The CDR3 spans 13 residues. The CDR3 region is CASSRSRGDTQYF. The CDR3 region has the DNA TGTGCCAGCAGTCGGTCACGAGGAGATACGCAGTATTTT.

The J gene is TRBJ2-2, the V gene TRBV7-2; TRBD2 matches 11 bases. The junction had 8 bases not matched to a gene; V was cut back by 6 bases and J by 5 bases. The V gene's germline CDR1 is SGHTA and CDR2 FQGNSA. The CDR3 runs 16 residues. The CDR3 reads CASRHTSGRGTGELFF. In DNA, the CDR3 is TGTGCCAGCAGGCACACTAGCGGGAGAGGGACCGGGGAGCTGTTTTTT.

The CDR3 region is CSVPDPSGVIDTQYF. CDR3 DNA: TGCAGCGTTCCCGACCCTAGCGGGGTTATAGATACGCAGTATTTT. The genes are TRBV29-1 and TRBJ2-3, with TRBD2 matching over 9 bases. Germline V gives CDR1 SQVTM, CDR2 ANQGSEA. This CDR3 contains 15 residues. V lost 5 bases, J lost 5 bases, and 11 bases stayed unmatched.

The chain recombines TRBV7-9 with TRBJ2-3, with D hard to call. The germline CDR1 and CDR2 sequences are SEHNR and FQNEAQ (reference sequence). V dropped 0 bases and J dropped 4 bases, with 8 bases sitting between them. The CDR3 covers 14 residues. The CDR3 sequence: CASSLALAPDTQYF. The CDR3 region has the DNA TGTGCCAGCAGCTTAGCTTTGGCCCCAGATACGCAGTATTTT.

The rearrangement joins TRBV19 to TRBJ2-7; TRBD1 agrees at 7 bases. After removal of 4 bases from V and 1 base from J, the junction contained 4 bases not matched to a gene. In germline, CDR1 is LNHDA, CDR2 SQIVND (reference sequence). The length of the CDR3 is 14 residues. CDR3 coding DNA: TGTGCCAGTAGTACCAGACAGGGATCCTACGAGCAGTACTTC. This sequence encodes CASSTRQGSYEQYF.

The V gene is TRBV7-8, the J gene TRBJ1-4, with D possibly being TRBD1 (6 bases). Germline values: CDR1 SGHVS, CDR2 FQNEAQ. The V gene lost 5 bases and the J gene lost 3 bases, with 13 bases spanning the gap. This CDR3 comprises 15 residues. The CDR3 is CASSPRGGANEKLFF. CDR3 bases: TGTGCCAGCAGCCCACGAGGGGGGGCTAATGAAAAACTGTTTTTT.

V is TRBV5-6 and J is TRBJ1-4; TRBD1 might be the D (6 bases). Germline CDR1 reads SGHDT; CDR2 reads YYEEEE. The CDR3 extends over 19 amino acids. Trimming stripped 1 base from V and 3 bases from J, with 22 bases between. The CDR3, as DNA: TGTGCCAGCAGCTTGTTATCTGGGGGCGCAGACGAAGCTAATGAAAAACTGTTTTTT. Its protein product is CASSLLSGGADEANEKLFF.

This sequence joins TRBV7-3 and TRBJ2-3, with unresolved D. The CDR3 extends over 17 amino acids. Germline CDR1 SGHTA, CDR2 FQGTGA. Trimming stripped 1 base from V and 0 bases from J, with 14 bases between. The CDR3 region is CASSLNPAGSSTDTQYF. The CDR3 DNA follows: TGTGCCAGCAGCTTAAACCCCGCAGGATCTAGCACAGATACGCAGTATTTT.

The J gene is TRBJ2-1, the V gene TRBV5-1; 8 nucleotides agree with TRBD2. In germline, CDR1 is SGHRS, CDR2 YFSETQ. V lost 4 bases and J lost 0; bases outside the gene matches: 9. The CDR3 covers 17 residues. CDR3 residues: CASSPMVAGPSYNEQFF. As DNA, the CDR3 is TGCGCCAGCAGCCCGATGGTAGCGGGACCCTCCTACAATGAGCAGTTCTTC.

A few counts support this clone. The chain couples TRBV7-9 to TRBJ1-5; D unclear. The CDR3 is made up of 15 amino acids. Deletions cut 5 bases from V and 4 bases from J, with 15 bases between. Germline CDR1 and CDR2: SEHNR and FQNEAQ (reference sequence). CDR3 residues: CASSPGGPSNQPQHF. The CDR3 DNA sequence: TGTGCCAGCAGCCCGGGCGGGCCGAGTAATCAGCCCCAGCATTTT.

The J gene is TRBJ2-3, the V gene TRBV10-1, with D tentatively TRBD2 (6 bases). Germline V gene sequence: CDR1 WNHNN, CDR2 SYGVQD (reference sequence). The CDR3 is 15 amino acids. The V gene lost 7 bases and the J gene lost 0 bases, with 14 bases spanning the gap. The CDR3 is CASTEGLSSTDTQYF. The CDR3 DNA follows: TGCGCCAGCACCGAGGGACTGTCTAGCACAGATACGCAGTATTTT.

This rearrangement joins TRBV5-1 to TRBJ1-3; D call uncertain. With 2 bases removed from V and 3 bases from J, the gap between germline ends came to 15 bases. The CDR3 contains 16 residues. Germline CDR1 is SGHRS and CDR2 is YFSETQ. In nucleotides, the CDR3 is TGCGCCAGCAGCTTTGCTTTAGGAGGATATGGAAACACCATATATTTT. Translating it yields CASSFALGGYGNTIYF. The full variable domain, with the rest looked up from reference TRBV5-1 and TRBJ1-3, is KAGVTQTPRYLIKTRGQQVTLSCSPISGHRSVSWYQQTPGQGLQFLFEYFSETQRNKGNFPGRFSGRQFSNSRSEMNVSTLELGDSALYLCASSFALGGYGNTIYFGEGSWLTVV.

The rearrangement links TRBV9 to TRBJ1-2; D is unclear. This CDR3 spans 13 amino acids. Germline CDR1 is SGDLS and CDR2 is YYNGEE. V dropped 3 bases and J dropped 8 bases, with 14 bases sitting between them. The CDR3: CASSAWGAEGYTF. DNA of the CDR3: TGTGCCAGCAGCGCCTGGGGAGCAGAAGGCTACACCTTC.

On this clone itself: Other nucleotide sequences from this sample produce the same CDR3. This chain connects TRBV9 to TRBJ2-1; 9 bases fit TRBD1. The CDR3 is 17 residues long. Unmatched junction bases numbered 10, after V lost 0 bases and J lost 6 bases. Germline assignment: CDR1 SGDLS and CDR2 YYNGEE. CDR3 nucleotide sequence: TGTGCCAGCAGCGTAGGGTCCCCCGGGACAGGGAGCAATGAGCAGTTCTTC. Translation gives CASSVGSPGTGSNEQFF.

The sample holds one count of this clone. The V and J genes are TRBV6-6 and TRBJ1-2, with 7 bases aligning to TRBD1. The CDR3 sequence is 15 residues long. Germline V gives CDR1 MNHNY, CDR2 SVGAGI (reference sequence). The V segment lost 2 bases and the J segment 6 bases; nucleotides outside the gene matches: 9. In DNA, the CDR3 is TGTGCCAGCAGTTACCCGGAAGGGACAGCGAATGGCTACACCTTC. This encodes CASSYPEGTANGYTF.

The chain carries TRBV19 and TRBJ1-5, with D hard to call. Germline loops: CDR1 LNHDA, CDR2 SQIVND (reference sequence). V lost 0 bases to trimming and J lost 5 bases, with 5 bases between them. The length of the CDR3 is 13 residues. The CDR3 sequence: CASSIDADQPQHF. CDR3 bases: TGTGCCAGTAGTATAGATGCGGATCAGCCCCAGCATTTT. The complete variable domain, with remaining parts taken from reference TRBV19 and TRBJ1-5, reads DGGITQSPKYLFRKEGQNVTLSCEQNLNHDAMYWYRQDPGQGLRLIYYSQIVNDFQKGDIAEGYSVSREKKESFPLTVTSAQKNPTAFYLCASSIDADQPQHFGDGTRLSIL.

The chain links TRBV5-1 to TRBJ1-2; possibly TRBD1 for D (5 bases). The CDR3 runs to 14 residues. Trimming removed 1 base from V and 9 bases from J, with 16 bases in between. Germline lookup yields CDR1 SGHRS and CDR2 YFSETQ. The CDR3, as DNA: TGCGCCAGCAGCTTGCCGACAGTGCCCTCCAGCTACACCTTC. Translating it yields CASSLPTVPSSYTF.

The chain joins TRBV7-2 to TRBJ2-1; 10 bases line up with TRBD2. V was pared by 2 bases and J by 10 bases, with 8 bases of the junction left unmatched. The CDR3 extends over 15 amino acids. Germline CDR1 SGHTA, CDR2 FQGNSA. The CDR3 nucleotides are TGTGCCAGCAGCTTAAGGAGAAGCGGGGGGGTGGAGCAGTTCTTC. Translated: CASSLRRSGGVEQFF.

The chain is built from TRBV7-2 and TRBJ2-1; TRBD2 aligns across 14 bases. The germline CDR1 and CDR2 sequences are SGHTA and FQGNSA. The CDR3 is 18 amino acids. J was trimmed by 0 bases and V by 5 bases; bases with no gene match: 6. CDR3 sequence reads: CASSRLAGGRSSYNEQFF. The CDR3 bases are TGTGCCAGCAGCCGACTAGCGGGGGGGCGGAGCTCCTACAATGAGCAGTTCTTC.

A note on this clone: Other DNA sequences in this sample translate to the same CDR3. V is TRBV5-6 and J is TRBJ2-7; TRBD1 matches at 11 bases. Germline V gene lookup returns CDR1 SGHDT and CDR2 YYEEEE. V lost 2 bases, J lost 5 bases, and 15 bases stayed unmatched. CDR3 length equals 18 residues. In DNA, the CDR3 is TGTGCCAGCAGCTTCGGGACAGGGGGTCGGCGGGAGGGTCACGAGCAGTACTTC. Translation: CASSFGTGGRREGHEQYF.

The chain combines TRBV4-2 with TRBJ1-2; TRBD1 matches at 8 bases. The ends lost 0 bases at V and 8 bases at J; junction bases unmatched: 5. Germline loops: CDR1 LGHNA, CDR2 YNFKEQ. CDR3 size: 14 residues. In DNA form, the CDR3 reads TGTGCCAGCAGCCAAGATGCAGGGGGCTCCGGCTACACCTTC. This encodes CASSQDAGGSGYTF.

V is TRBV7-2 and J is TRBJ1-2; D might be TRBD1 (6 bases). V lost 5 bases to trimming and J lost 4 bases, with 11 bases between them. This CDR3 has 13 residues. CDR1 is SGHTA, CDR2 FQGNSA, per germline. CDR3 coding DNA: TGTGCCAGCAGCCCAGTAGGGGGCTATGGCTACACCTTC. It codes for CASSPVGGYGYTF.

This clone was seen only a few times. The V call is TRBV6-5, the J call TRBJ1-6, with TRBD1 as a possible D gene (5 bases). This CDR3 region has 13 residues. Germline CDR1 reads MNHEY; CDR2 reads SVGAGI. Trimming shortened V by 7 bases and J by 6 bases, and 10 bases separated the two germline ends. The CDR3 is CASTDRVNSPLHF. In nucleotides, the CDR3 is TGTGCCAGCACCGACAGAGTTAATTCACCCCTCCACTTT.

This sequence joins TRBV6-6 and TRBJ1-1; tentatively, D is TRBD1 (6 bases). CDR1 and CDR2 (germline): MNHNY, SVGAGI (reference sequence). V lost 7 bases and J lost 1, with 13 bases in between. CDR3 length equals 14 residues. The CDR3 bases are TGTGCCAGCACCACGGGGGCTCGGAACACTGAAGCTTTCTTT. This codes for CASTTGARNTEAFF.

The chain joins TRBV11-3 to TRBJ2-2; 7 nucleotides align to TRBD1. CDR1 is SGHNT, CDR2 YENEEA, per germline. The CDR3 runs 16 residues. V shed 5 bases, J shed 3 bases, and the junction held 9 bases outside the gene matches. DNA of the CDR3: TGTGCCAGCAGCCCCCCCACAGGGGTGGACACCGGGGAGCTGTTTTTT. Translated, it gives CASSPPTGVDTGELFF.

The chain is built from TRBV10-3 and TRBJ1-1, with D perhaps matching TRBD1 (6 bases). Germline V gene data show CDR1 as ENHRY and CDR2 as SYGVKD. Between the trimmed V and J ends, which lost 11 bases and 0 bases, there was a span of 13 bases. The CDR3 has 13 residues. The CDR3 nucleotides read TGTGCCTCACACAGGGATTTGAACACTGAAGCTTTCTTT. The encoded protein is CASHRDLNTEAFF.